The 10 T cell receptor beta chains given below trace back to one sample, sequenced in a study of CD4 T cells in relation to SARS-CoV-2 and coronaviruses (dated by TCRdb to about 2021). Libraries came from the immunoSEQ multiplex PCR assay. Imported from immuneACCESS, the table was reduced by TCRdb to in-frame sequences with V and J called. These copies leave out some clones; in studies compared against another copy, an unresolved V gene accounts for under half, and the cause of the remainder is not known. The sample includes about 59,000 clones, with around 86% observed a single time. Approximately 1.4% of the sample rests with the top ten. CD4+ T cells from unexposed donors were collected before the COVID-19 pandemic (2011-2018). The material sequenced was memory CD4+ T cells from PBMCs. This sample's cell subset or site label indicates: memory (non-naive) CD4+ T cells. The receptor set was obtained from a human donor in good health.

J is TRBJ2-7 and V is TRBV6-5; 10 bases match TRBD1. CDR1 is MNHEY, CDR2 SVGAGI, per germline. The CDR3 contains 14 residues. J lost 1 base, V lost 7 bases, and 4 bases had no gene match. This CDR3 reads CASKDRGVSYEQYF. DNA of the CDR3: TGTGCCAGCAAGGACAGGGGGGTTTCCTACGAGCAGTACTTC.

V is TRBV12-3 or TRBV12-4 and J is TRBJ2-7; no firm D call. The CDR3 is 11 residues long. V dropped 3 bases and J dropped 4 bases, with 4 bases sitting between them. CDR3 coding DNA: TGTGCCAGCAGTTTCAGGTACGAGCAGTACTTC. Protein sequence: CASSFRYEQYF.

This chain joins TRBV10-3 and TRBJ2-7; 9 bases map to TRBD1. CDR1 and CDR2 (germline): ENHRY, SYGVKD. This CDR3 spans 15 amino acids. V shed 3 bases, J shed 4 bases, and the junction held 7 bases outside the gene matches. Written as DNA, the CDR3 is TGTGCCATCAGTGATCCGGGGACAGGGCAGTACGAGCAGTACTTC. It specifies CAISDPGTGQYEQYF.

This chain links TRBV5-8 with TRBJ2-1; possibly TRBD1 for D (6 bases). Germline CDR1 SGHTS, CDR2 YDEGEE. The CDR3 loop spans 20 amino acids. The V end lost 4 bases, the J end lost 0 bases, and 26 bases lay between the germline ends. The CDR3 here is CASSRSRDIIFPSSYNEQFF. CDR3 bases: TGTGCCAGCAGCCGAAGCCGGGACATAATATTCCCGAGCTCCTACAATGAGCAGTTCTTC.

The gene calls are TRBV15 and TRBJ1-2; D might be TRBD1 (6 bases). The CDR3 contains 15 residues. The germline V gene has CDR1 LNHNV and CDR2 YYDKDF (reference sequence). V was trimmed by 0 bases and J by 5 bases, leaving 13 bases between them. In DNA form, the CDR3 reads TGTGCCACCAGCAGAGATTTGGGGGCAGGGTATGGCTACACCTTC. It specifies CATSRDLGAGYGYTF.

The chain links TRBV5-8 to TRBJ1-2; D not certain. The CDR3 has 14 amino acids. V was clipped by 0 bases and J by 4 bases, with 10 bases between them. CDR1 SGHTS and CDR2 YDEGEE come from the germline V gene. Written as DNA, the CDR3 is TGTGCCAGCAGCTTGGGGGATCGCCTCTATGGCTACACCTTC. This translates into CASSLGDRLYGYTF.

This clone was detected only once. This chain uses TRBV7-2 with TRBJ2-7; D is tentatively TRBD1 or TRBD2 (5 bases each). The ends were cut back, 1 base at V and 0 bases at J, with 13 bases in the middle. CDR1 and CDR2 (germline): SGHTA, FQGNSA. This CDR3 comprises 16 residues. The CDR3 DNA reads as TGTGCCAGCAGCTTAGTAGGGCAGGGAGTCTCCTACGAGCAGTACTTC. The encoded protein is CASSLVGQGVSYEQYF.

V and J are TRBV7-7 and TRBJ2-2; D is undetermined. The CDR3 totals 16 residues. Trimming took off 6 bases at V and 0 bases at J, with 14 bases between the two ends. The germline CDR1 and CDR2 sequences are SSHAT and FNYEAQ (reference sequence). This CDR3 reads CASSPFNLANTGELFF. The CDR3 DNA is TGTGCCAGCAGTCCCTTCAATCTAGCGAACACCGGGGAGCTGTTTTTT.

CDR3 nucleotide sequence: TGTGCCAGCAGCTTAGGACGAGCCAATGAGCAGTTCTTC. Residues: CASSLGRANEQFF. This chain joins TRBV7-2 and TRBJ2-1; D call uncertain. The V end lost 1 base, the J end lost 6 bases, and 7 bases lay between the germline ends. Germline CDR1 is SGHTA and CDR2 is FQGNSA. CDR3 length equals 13 residues.

This clone was recorded only once. The J gene is TRBJ1-2, the V gene TRBV7-9; the D is unclear. The CDR3 totals 13 residues. V lost 1 base, J lost 1 base, and 4 bases lay in between. Germline CDR1 and CDR2: SEHNR and FQNEAQ (reference sequence). The CDR3 here is CASSLGINYGYTF. The CDR3 DNA reads TGTGCCAGCAGCTTAGGGATTAACTATGGCTACACCTTC.